What follows is one T cell receptor beta chain and its context. Its antigen is undetermined. Primers: 60 Vbeta forward and 13 Jbeta reverse. This table comes from immunoSEQ multiplex PCR, and its TCRdb copy is limited to in-frame clones, with some not included. The data contain around 150,000 clones, about 80% of them seen just once; the ten biggest clones take up approximately 1.4%. The data are from a study of cytomegalovirus exposure and HLA in healthy donors. About the research overall: Earlier, 150 million to 200 million T cells were analyzed, and 90 million to 140 million unique TCR beta sequences were found among them. Study-wide findings and caveats: For TCR beta chains, V- and J-gene trimming was later linked to a missense DCLRE1C variant. Presence/absence analyses assumed roughly uniform sequencing depth across donors, which may not hold.

What was sequenced was PBMCs. This TCR was recovered from a girl aged 5-17 years in good health and CMV-seropositive.

CDR3 amino acids: CASSGTSNNEQFF. The DNA of the CDR3 is TGTGCCAGCAGCGGGACTAGCAACAATGAGCAGTTCTTC. The chain recombines TRBV5-4 with TRBJ2-1, with 9 bases lining up with TRBD2. The length of the CDR3 is 13 residues. V lost 4 bases, J lost 5 bases, and 1 base stayed unmatched. Germline V gives CDR1 SGHNT, CDR2 YYREEE (reference sequence).